Listed below are T cell receptor beta chains from one sample, sequenced in a study of T cell changes during pregnancy in multiple sclerosis. Libraries were prepared by immunoSEQ multiplex PCR; TCRdb keeps only in-frame clonotypes and omits some of them. Of tens of thousands of clones listed, 85% to 95% are singletons. This material consisted of CD8+ T cells from peripheral blood mononuclear cells, taken in the third trimester of pregnancy. All receptors come from a female donor with multiple sclerosis, enrolled in a pregnancy study. Both conserved end residues are part of each CDR3. A D gene is named only where the DNA matches it firmly. Some rows have no size entry. The others give once, few or many, or a class for an expanded clone.

CSVGGGGDGYTF,TGCAGCGTTGGAGGAGGGGGCGATGGCTACACCTTC,TRBD1,once,TRBV29-1,TRBJ1-2
CASSLIDENTYGYTF,TGTGCCAGCAGCTTGATTGATGAGAATACCTATGGCTACACCTTC,-,-,TRBV5-6,TRBJ1-2
CASSQQGRNNEQFF,TGTGCCAGCAGTCAACAGGGACGGAACAATGAGCAGTTCTTC,-,-,TRBV6-5,TRBJ2-1
CASSSGGPNEQFF,TGTGCCAGCAGCTCCGGAGGGCCCAATGAGCAGTTCTTC,-,-,TRBV7-2,TRBJ2-1
CASSPSGYTEAFF,TGTGCCAGCAGTCCGTCGGGGTACACTGAAGCTTTCTTT,-,-,TRBV6-5,TRBJ1-1
CASSLEWANTDTQYF,TGTGCCAGCAGCTTAGAATGGGCAAACACAGATACGCAGTATTTT,-,-,TRBV11-2,TRBJ2-3
CASSDKEGSGNTIYF,TGTGCCAGCAGTGATAAGGAGGGCTCTGGAAACACCATATATTTT,-,-,TRBV6-1,TRBJ1-3
CASSANSMAANYGYTF,TGTGCCAGCAGCGCAAACTCCATGGCGGCTAACTATGGCTACACCTTC,-,-,TRBV9,TRBJ1-2
CASSSGGPSSNQPQHF,TGCGCCAGCAGCTCCGGGGGACCGTCAAGCAATCAGCCCCAGCATTTT,-,-,TRBV5-1,TRBJ1-5
CAISESVESEAFF,TGTGCCATCAGTGAGTCGGTAGAGTCCGAAGCTTTCTTT,-,-,TRBV10-3,TRBJ1-1
CASRGADGLEAFF,TGTGCCAGCAGGGGGGCAGACGGTCTTGAAGCTTTCTTT,-,-,TRBV7-2,TRBJ1-1
CASSQDGKRLGLGYTF,TGTGCCAGCAGCCAAGATGGGAAAAGACTGGGGCTTGGCTACACCTTC,-,-,TRBV14,TRBJ1-2
CASSLGQGGGYTF,TGTGCCAGTAGTCTCGGACAGGGTGGCGGCTACACCTTC,TRBD1,-,TRBV19,TRBJ1-2
CASSVGLVTGELFF,TGTGCCAGCAGTGTGGGACTTGTCACCGGGGAGCTGTTTTTT,-,-,TRBV6-6,TRBJ2-2
CASSLRGLADPYNEQFF,TGTGCCAGCAGCTTACGGGGACTAGCGGACCCCTACAATGAGCAGTTCTTC,TRBD2,-,TRBV7-3,TRBJ2-1
CASRRQGAPRQPQHF,TGTGCCAGCAGGCGACAGGGGGCGCCCCGTCAGCCCCAGCATTTT,TRBD1,-,TRBV11-3,TRBJ1-5
CASSDWTSGPGEQYF,TGTGCCAGCAGCGATTGGACTAGCGGGCCAGGGGAGCAGTACTTC,TRBD2,-,TRBV5-6,TRBJ2-7
CANAWTGTYEQYF,TGTGCCAACGCTTGGACAGGGACCTACGAGCAGTACTTC,TRBD1,-,TRBV6-5,TRBJ2-7
CASSLGHDGLYGYTF,TGTGCCAGCAGCTTAGGCCACGATGGGCTCTATGGCTACACCTTC,-,-,TRBV5-4,TRBJ1-2
CASSESATGGYQETQYF,TGTGCCAGCAGTGAAAGTGCGACAGGGGGATATCAAGAGACCCAGTACTTC,TRBD1,-,TRBV6-1,TRBJ2-5
CASSGAGQGDTEAFF,TGTGCCAGCAGTGGCGCTGGACAGGGGGATACTGAAGCTTTCTTT,TRBD1,-,TRBV2,TRBJ1-1
CASSSGTGGSYEQYF,TGTGCCAGCAGCTCGGGGACAGGGGGCTCCTACGAGCAGTACTTC,TRBD1,few,TRBV9,TRBJ2-7
CASSRTGQGANYGYTF,TGTGCCAGCAGCCGTACCGGACAGGGCGCTAACTATGGCTACACCTTC,TRBD1,-,TRBV7-9,TRBJ1-2
CATSRGLVATGPYEQYF,TGTGCCACCAGCAGAGGGTTGGTAGCGACAGGACCGTACGAGCAGTACTTC,-,-,TRBV15,TRBJ2-7
CASLHGGAIYF,TGTGCCAGTCTTCATGGAGGGGCCATATATTTT,-,-,TRBV19,TRBJ1-3
CASSGWDSQETQYF,TGTGCCAGCAGCGGATGGGACAGCCAAGAGACCCAGTACTTC,TRBD1,-,TRBV7-2,TRBJ2-5
CASSVGGRGQETQYF,TGTGCCAGCAGCGTAGGGGGCAGGGGCCAAGAGACCCAGTACTTC,-,-,TRBV9,TRBJ2-5
CASSTTGASTDTQYF,TGTGCCAGCAGCACAACAGGGGCTAGCACAGATACGCAGTATTTT,TRBD1,-,TRBV7-3,TRBJ2-3
CASSQVSGGVETQYF,TGCGCCAGCAGCCAAGTGAGCGGGGGGGTGGAGACCCAGTACTTC,TRBD2,-,TRBV4-1,TRBJ2-5
CASRHRDRGLHEQFF,TGTGCCAGCAGACACCGGGACAGGGGGCTCCATGAGCAGTTCTTC,TRBD1,-,TRBV7-9,TRBJ2-1
CASSSWGGTYEQYF,TGTGCCAGCAGCTCGTGGGGCGGAACCTACGAGCAGTACTTC,-,-,TRBV5-5,TRBJ2-7
CASSQVFLDYTF,TGTGCCAGCAGCCAGGTGTTTTTGGACTACACCTTC,-,-,TRBV7-8,TRBJ1-2
CASRPGAGANVLTF,TGTGCCAGCAGGCCCGGGGCTGGGGCCAACGTCCTGACTTTC,-,once,TRBV27,TRBJ2-6
CASSLRRGPFYSNQPQHF,TGTGCCAGCAGCCTACGCAGGGGACCCTTTTATAGCAATCAGCCCCAGCATTTT,-,once,TRBV5-6,TRBJ1-5
CASSIPRSGNSPLHF,TGTGCCAGTAGTATTCCCAGAAGTGGTAATTCACCCCTCCACTTT,-,-,TRBV19,TRBJ1-6
CASSQAGIDQPQHF,TGCGCCAGCAGCCAAGCAGGGATCGATCAGCCCCAGCATTTT,-,-,TRBV4-1,TRBJ1-5
CASTSLGGLNTDTQYF,TGTGCCAGCACCAGTTTGGGGGGGCTTAATACAGATACGCAGTATTTT,-,-,TRBV27,TRBJ2-3
CASSPSSLWEQYF,TGTGCCAGCAGCCCGTCTAGTCTATGGGAGCAGTACTTC,-,few,TRBV11-2,TRBJ2-7
CASSLLVGAGGPREQFF,TGTGCCAGCAGCCTCCTGGTGGGGGCGGGGGGGCCTCGAGAGCAGTTCTTC,TRBD2,-,TRBV13,TRBJ2-1
CASSASGGPQETQYF,TGTGCCAGCAGCGCTAGCGGGGGGCCCCAAGAGACCCAGTACTTC,TRBD2,-,TRBV9,TRBJ2-5
CASSLGQAAYGYTF,TGTGCCAGCAGCTTGGGTCAGGCTGCGTATGGCTACACCTTC,-,-,TRBV5-6,TRBJ1-2
CASSLGSGVSYEQYF,TGTGCCAGCAGCTTGGGAAGCGGGGTCTCCTACGAGCAGTACTTC,TRBD2,once,TRBV5-6,TRBJ2-7
CASMGQENTEAFF,TGCGCCAGCATGGGGCAGGAAAACACTGAAGCTTTCTTT,-,-,TRBV10-2,TRBJ1-1